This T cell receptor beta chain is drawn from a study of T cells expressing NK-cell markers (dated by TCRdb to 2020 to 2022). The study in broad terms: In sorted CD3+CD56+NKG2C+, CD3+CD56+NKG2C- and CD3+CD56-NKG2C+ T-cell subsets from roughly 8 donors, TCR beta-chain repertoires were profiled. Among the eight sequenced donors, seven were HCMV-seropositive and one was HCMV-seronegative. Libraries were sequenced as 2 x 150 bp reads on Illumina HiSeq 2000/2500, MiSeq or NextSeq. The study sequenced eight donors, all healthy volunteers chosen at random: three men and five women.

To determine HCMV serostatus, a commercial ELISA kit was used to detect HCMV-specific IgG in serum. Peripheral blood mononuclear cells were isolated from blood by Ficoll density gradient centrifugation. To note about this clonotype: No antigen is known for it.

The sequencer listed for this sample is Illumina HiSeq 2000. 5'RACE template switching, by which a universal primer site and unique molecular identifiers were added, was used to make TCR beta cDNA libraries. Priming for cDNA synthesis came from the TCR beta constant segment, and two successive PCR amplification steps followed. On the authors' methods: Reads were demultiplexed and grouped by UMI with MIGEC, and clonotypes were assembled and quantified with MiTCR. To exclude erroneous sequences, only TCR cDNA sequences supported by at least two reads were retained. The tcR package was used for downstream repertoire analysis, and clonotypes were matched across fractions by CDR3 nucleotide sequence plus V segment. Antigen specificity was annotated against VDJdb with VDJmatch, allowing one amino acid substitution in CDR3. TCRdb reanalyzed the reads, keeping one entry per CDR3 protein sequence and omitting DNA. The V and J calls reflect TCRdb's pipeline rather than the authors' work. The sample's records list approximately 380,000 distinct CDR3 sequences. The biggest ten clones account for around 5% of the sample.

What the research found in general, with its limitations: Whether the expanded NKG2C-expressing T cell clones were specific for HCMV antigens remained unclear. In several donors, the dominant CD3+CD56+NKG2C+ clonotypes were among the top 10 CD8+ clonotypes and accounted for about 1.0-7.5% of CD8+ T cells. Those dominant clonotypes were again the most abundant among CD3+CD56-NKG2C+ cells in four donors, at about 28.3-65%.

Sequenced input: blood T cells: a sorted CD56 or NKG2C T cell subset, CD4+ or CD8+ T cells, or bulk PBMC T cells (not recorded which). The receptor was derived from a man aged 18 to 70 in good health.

The CDR3 reads as follows: CASSTRQGAGDTDTQYF. This sequence uses TRBV3-1 and TRBJ2-3; TCRdb proposes TRBD1, but this gene call is untestable without DNA. CDR1 and CDR2, looked up from the germline V gene (reference sequence), are LGHDT and YNNKEL. From the cysteine through the phenylalanine, the CDR3 covers 17 amino acids. The DNA sequence is not available.